At least ten counts were recorded for the clone carrying this TCR beta chain. The antigen is undetermined. These data come from a study of tumor and adjacent non-tumor tissue in lung cancer. Study-level information: Histology: about twelve adenocarcinoma, 2 squamous cell carcinoma, 1 small cell lung cancer.

The library came from three nested PCR rounds adapted from ARM-PCR protocols. MiXCR was run by TCRdb on the multiplex PCR reads, yielding one entry per CDR3 protein. The repertoire holds 45,000 to 65,000 distinct CDR3 sequences, with 60% to 80% as singletons. The template was RNA from unsorted bulk tissue. This non-tumor lung sample came from over 3 cm beyond the tumor edge. V was pared by 8 bases and J by 5 bases, with 12 bases between. The CDR3 spans 12 residues. General study points: Compared with tumor, normal lung showed significantly lower TCR diversity.

The sample was distant non-tumor lung tissue. The receptor comes from a woman aged 55-69 years with non-small cell lung cancer. This chain joins TRBV12-3 or TRBV12-4 and TRBJ1-1; possibly TRBD1 for D (5 bases). The CDR3 here is CASGGSGTEAFF. In nucleotides, the CDR3 is TGTGCCAGCGGGGGGTCAGGAACTGAAGCTTTCTTT.